A single sample gave rise to the 10 T cell receptor beta chains below, sequenced in a study of blood T cell repertoires in COVID-19. Produced via immunoSEQ multiplex PCR; TCRdb's table is partial and in-frame only. The table has over 250,000 clones, under 90% seen once; the top ten hold less than 2%. The sample taken for sequencing was PBMCs or T cells enriched from blood (not recorded which). The origin of the receptors is a woman aged 55 to 70 who had recovered from COVID-19.

The chain is built from TRBV12-3 or TRBV12-4 and TRBJ2-1; D is unresolved. Deletions cut 5 bases from V and 8 bases from J, with 7 bases between. This CDR3 comprises 11 residues. In DNA form, the CDR3 reads TGTGCCAGCAGTCCCCTCCATGAGCAGTTCTTC. It translates to CASSPLHEQFF.

V and J are TRBV5-1 and TRBJ2-7, with D possibly being TRBD2 (5 bases). The CDR3 totals 13 residues. CDR1 is SGHRS and CDR2 is YFSETQ in the germline V gene. The V gene lost 2 bases and the J gene lost 0 bases, with 6 bases spanning the gap. The CDR3 bases are TGCGCCAGCAGCTTTGCGGGCTCCTACGAGCAGTACTTC. It yields the protein CASSFAGSYEQYF. Looking up the rest from reference TRBV5-1 and TRBJ2-7 gives the full variable domain: KAGVTQTPRYLIKTRGQQVTLSCSPISGHRSVSWYQQTPGQGLQFLFEYFSETQRNKGNFPGRFSGRQFSNSRSEMNVSTLELGDSALYLCASSFAGSYEQYFGPGTRLTVT.

The chain recombines TRBV5-1 with TRBJ1-1, with TRBD1 matching 7 bases. The length of the CDR3 is 13 residues. CDR1 SGHRS and CDR2 YFSETQ come from the germline V gene. Germline trimming cut 5 bases from V and 5 bases from J; bases unmatched to any gene: 6. The CDR3 is CASRGGAGTEAFF. The DNA for the CDR3 is TGCGCCAGCAGAGGGGGCGCGGGGACTGAAGCTTTCTTT.

The chain uses TRBV6-1 and TRBJ2-5; 11 nucleotides agree with TRBD2. The CDR3 extends over 16 amino acids. Germline CDR1 reads MNHNS; CDR2 reads SASEGT. The trim removed 11 bases at V and 3 bases at J, leaving 14 bases unmatched. The DNA of the CDR3 is TGTGCCGGCACTGATCGGCTAGCGGGAGGAAAAGAGACCCAGTACTTC. Translating it yields CAGTDRLAGGKETQYF.

V is TRBV6-5 and J is TRBJ2-3, with 7 bases lining up with TRBD2. The germline gives CDR1 MNHEY, CDR2 SVGAGI. The CDR3 has 14 amino acids. V lost 4 bases, J lost 3 bases, and 4 bases stayed unmatched. This CDR3 is CASSSLAATDTQYF. Here the CDR3 DNA reads TGTGCCAGCAGTTCGCTAGCGGCTACAGATACGCAGTATTTT.

The rearrangement links TRBV24-1 to TRBJ1-5, with 7 bases identical to TRBD1. V shed 4 bases and J 0 bases; nucleotides not matched to a gene: 8. The CDR3 is made up of 17 amino acids. Germline V gives CDR1 KGHDR, CDR2 SFDVKD. The CDR3 reads CATSDPGQPHSNQPQHF. CDR3 in DNA: TGTGCCACCAGTGACCCGGGACAGCCCCATAGCAATCAGCCCCAGCATTTT.

The chain links TRBV11-2 to TRBJ1-1, with D hard to call. CDR3 size: 11 residues. With 1 base removed from V and 11 bases from J, the gap between germline ends came to 8 bases. Germline values: CDR1 SGHAT, CDR2 FQNNGV. The CDR3 loop reads CASSLGTVAFF. The CDR3 DNA follows: TGTGCCAGCAGCTTAGGAACGGTGGCTTTCTTT.

The sample holds a few counts of this clone. The V gene is TRBV6-4, the J gene TRBJ2-3; TRBD2 aligns across 8 bases. Germline lookup yields CDR1 MRHNA and CDR2 SNTAGT. This CDR3 comprises 16 residues. Trimming took 3 bases from V and 5 from J; bases not matched to a gene: 10. The CDR3 region is CASSDRPGGSEDTQYF. DNA for the CDR3: TGTGCCAGCAGTGATAGGCCGGGGGGGTCGGAAGATACGCAGTATTTT.

The chain carries TRBV7-3 and TRBJ2-5, with D perhaps matching TRBD2 (6 bases). Deletions cut 5 bases from V and 5 bases from J, with 12 bases between. This CDR3 comprises 13 residues. Germline V gene data show CDR1 as SGHTA and CDR2 as FQGTGA. The CDR3 loop is CASSPRGGETQYF. CDR3 nucleotides: TGTGCCAGCAGCCCCCGTGGAGGGGAGACCCAGTACTTC.

The chain recombines TRBV5-1 with TRBJ2-2, with 11 bases aligning to TRBD2. The CDR3 covers 16 residues. After removal of 2 bases from V and 4 bases from J, the junction contained 4 bases not matched to a gene. The germline gives CDR1 SGHRS, CDR2 YFSETQ. CDR3 region: CASSFGLAGGTGELFF. In nucleotides, the CDR3 is TGCGCCAGCAGCTTTGGGCTAGCGGGAGGCACCGGGGAGCTGTTTTTT. Based on the CDR3 plus reference TRBV5-1 and TRBJ2-2, the full variable domain is KAGVTQTPRYLIKTRGQQVTLSCSPISGHRSVSWYQQTPGQGLQFLFEYFSETQRNKGNFPGRFSGRQFSNSRSEMNVSTLELGDSALYLCASSFGLAGGTGELFFGEGSRLTVL.